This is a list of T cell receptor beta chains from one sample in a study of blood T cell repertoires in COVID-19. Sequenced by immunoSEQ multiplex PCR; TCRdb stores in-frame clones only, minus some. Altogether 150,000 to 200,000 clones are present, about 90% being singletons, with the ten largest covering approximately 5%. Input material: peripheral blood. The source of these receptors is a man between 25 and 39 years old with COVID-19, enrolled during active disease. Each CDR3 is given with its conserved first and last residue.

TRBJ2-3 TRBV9 CASSVVGTSPSMDTQYF
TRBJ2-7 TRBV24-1 CATSAGTSGKYEQYF
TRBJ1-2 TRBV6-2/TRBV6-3 CASSYGPDGYTF
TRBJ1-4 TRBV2 CASTRDLPNEKLFF
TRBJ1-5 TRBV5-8 CASSLYTTGNQPQHF
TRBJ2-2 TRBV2 CASIQGLAGGELFF
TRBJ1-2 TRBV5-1 CASSQGRGRGYGYTF
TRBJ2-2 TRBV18 CASSPDRTNTGELFF
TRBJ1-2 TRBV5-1 CASRPQQNYGYTF
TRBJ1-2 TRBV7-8 CASSKDRPTIYGYTF
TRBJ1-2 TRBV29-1 CSVDRTENYGYTF
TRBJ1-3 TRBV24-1 CATSDLSATGGEGNTIYF
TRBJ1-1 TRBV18 CASSSPPGLHMNTEAFF
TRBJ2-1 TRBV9 CASSVALAGNEQFF
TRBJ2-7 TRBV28 CASSPPPGDPYEQYF
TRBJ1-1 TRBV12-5 CASGPTGVNTEAFF
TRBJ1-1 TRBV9 CASSPQGQGETEAFF
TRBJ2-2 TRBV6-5 CASSPQGTGELFF
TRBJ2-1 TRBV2 CASSDRASINEQFF
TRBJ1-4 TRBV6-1 CASSEVERGQGFSNEKLFF
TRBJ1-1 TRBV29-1 CSVDRQGVGGYEAFF
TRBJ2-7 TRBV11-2 CASSLEWGGREEQYF
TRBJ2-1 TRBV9 CASSVTGTIVRNEQFF
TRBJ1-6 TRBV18 CASSPDRENYSYNSPLHF
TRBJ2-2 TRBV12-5 CASGLVRQGGDGELFF
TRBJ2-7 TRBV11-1 CASSLRQGYEQYF
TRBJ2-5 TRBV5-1 CASSLEAGEETQYF
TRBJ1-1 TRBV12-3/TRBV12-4 CASSSTQGREAFF
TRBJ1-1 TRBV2 CASSTDREAFF
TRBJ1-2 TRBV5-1 CASSQTGGQGANYGYTF
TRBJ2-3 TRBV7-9 CATTLIQGTQYF
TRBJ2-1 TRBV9 CASSVVPAVSSYNEQFF
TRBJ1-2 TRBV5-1 CASSTDRTYGYTF
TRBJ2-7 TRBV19 CASNGQGPSYEQYF
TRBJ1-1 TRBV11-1 CASSSSGTPYTEAFF
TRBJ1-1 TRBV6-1 CASSELPAGRTEAFF
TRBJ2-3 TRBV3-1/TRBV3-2 CASSRTPDTQYF
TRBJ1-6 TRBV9 CASSPDTRYNSPLHF
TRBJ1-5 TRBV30 CAWSGRQGSAANQPQHF
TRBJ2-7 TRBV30 CAWGTGDREQYF
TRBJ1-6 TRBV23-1 CASSQSAQGFHCYCNSPLHF
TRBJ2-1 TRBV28 CASSPGGAGVNNEQFF
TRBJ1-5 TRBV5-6 CASSLARQGDQPQHF
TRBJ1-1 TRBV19 CASSIRSQANTEAFF
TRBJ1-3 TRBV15 CATSLGGTGRNTIYF
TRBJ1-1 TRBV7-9 CASGGGNTEAFF
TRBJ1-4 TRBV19 CASRTDTSEKLFF
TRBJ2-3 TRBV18 CASSSGTGGGPDTQYF
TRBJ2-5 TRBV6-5 CASTSGSPETQYF
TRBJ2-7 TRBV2 CASIRDYLYEQYF
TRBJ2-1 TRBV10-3 CAISVGQGYLADYNEQFF
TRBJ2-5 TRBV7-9 CASSAGTAQETQYF
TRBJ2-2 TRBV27 CAPGCQRPGARWVWTGELFF